One and the same sample provided the 15 T cell receptor beta chains below, sequenced in a study of cytomegalovirus exposure and HLA in healthy donors. Researchers ran the PCR with 60 Vbeta and 13 Jbeta primers. Measured with immunoSEQ multiplex PCR; TCRdb has only the in-frame clones, and not every one. The sample holds approximately 52,000 clones, around 79% seen once. What was sequenced was PBMCs. These receptors originate from a female donor in good health and CMV-seronegative.

The J gene is TRBJ1-2, the V gene TRBV6-5; 8 nucleotides align to TRBD1. The J segment lost 2 bases and the V segment lost 6 bases, leaving 5 bases of the junction unmatched. The CDR3 consists of 14 residues. Germline CDR1 is MNHEY and CDR2 is SVGAGI. CDR3 sequence reads: CASRLTGANYGYTF. The DNA for the CDR3 is TGTGCCAGCAGACTGACAGGGGCAAACTATGGCTACACCTTC.

J is TRBJ1-4 and V is TRBV5-1, with unresolved D. Trimming left V 2 bases short and J 7 bases short, with 9 bases between. Looked up from germline, CDR1 is SGHRS and CDR2 is YFSETQ. This CDR3 is 13 amino acids long. The chain's CDR3 is CASSFQDGEKLFF. CDR3 sequence (DNA): TGCGCCAGCAGCTTCCAGGATGGTGAAAAACTGTTTTTT.

In this sample, this clone turned up a few times. J is TRBJ1-5 and V is TRBV15, with D tentatively TRBD1 (5 bases). Germline assignment: CDR1 LNHNV and CDR2 YYDKDF (reference sequence). V lost 0 bases and J lost 0, with 30 bases in between. CDR3 length equals 23 residues. The DNA for the CDR3 is TGTGCCACCAGCAGAGATGTGTGGGCATTAGGTAGAACAGGAACTCATAGCAATCAGCCCCAGCATTTT. This translates into CATSRDVWALGRTGTHSNQPQHF.

This clone was counted between two and nine times. The V call is TRBV9, the J call TRBJ2-3, with 11 nucleotides matching TRBD2. The junction had 4 bases not matched to a gene; V was cut back by 6 bases and J by 4 bases. Per the germline V gene, CDR1 is SGDLS and CDR2 is YYNGEE. This CDR3 region has 14 residues. CDR3 bases: TGTGCCAGCACAACTAGCGGGAGTGCAGATACGCAGTATTTT. Protein: CASTTSGSADTQYF.

V is TRBV7-9 and J is TRBJ1-5; TRBD1 aligns across 7 bases. V was clipped by 5 bases and J by 7 bases; unmatched bases: 5. This CDR3 contains 13 residues. CDR1 and CDR2 (germline): SEHNR, FQNEAQ (reference sequence). CDR3 sequence (DNA): TGTGCCAGCAGCCCAACAGGGGTACAGCCCCAGCATTTT. Amino acid sequence: CASSPTGVQPQHF.

In nucleotides, the CDR3 is TGTGCCAGCAGTTTAGGGACTAGCGGGAGCTACGAGCAGTACTTC. It is translated as CASSLGTSGSYEQYF. The J gene is TRBJ2-7, the V gene TRBV27; 14 nucleotides align to TRBD2. J lost 3 bases, V lost 2 bases, and 0 bases had no gene match. The germline V gene encodes CDR1 MNHEY and CDR2 SMNVEV (reference sequence). The CDR3 runs 15 residues.

The genes are TRBV19 and TRBJ2-5; no reliable D call. V gave up 6 bases and J gave up 4 bases, with 9 bases separating them. Germline CDR1 LNHDA, CDR2 SQIVND (reference sequence). This CDR3 is built from 12 residues. The CDR3 sequence: CASSVSGETQYF. In DNA form, the CDR3 reads TGTGCCAGTAGCGTATCCGGAGAGACCCAGTACTTC.

As regards this clone: Other DNA sequences in this specimen translate into the identical CDR3. V is TRBV28 and J is TRBJ1-6; weak D call: TRBD1 (6 bases). V was clipped by 5 bases and J by 1 base, with 15 bases between them. The CDR3 covers 17 residues. Per germline, CDR1 MDHEN and CDR2 SYDVKM. CDR3 loop: CASSRAGVGSYNSPLHF. CDR3 in DNA: TGTGCCAGCAGTAGGGCAGGGGTAGGGTCCTATAATTCACCCCTCCACTTT.

J is TRBJ1-2 and V is TRBV7-6, with a possible D match to TRBD1 (6 bases). The CDR3 has 14 amino acids. Germline CDR1 SGHVS, CDR2 FNYEAQ. With 2 bases removed from V and 6 bases from J, the gap between germline ends came to 13 bases. The CDR3 loop reads CASSLYASGDGYTF. The DNA of the CDR3 is TGTGCCAGCAGCTTATATGCGTCAGGGGATGGCTACACCTTC.

V is TRBV18 and J is TRBJ2-2, with no clear D. The germline V gene has CDR1 KGHSH and CDR2 LQKENI. Trimming shortened V by 1 base and J by 0 bases, and 6 bases separated the two germline ends. CDR3 length: 15 residues. The CDR3 nucleotides read TGTGCCAGCTCACCACTCGACACGAACACCGGGGAGCTGTTTTTT. It codes for CASSPLDTNTGELFF.

The chain joins TRBV5-5 to TRBJ1-5, with 9 bases fitting TRBD1. This CDR3 has 15 residues. Losses at the gene ends were 4 bases for V and 7 bases for J; bases not matched to a gene: 9. The V gene's germline CDR1 is SGHKS and CDR2 YYEKEE (reference sequence). CDR3 bases: TGTGCCAGCAGCCCCGGGACAGGGAGAAACCAGCCCCAGCATTTT. It translates to CASSPGTGRNQPQHF.

This clone was found a few times. The chain couples TRBV19 to TRBJ2-3, with 9 bases identical to TRBD2. V lost 4 bases, J lost 2 bases, and 4 bases stayed unmatched. This CDR3 has 15 amino acids. Germline-derived CDR1 and CDR2 are LNHDA and SQIVND (reference sequence). CDR3 residues: CASSTSGENTDTQYF. The DNA for the CDR3 is TGTGCCAGTAGTACTAGCGGGGAGAACACAGATACGCAGTATTTT.

The chain's CDR3 is CASKLSGKVNEQYF. The CDR3 nucleotides read TGTGCCAGCAAACTTAGCGGGAAGGTCAACGAGCAGTACTTC. The V and J genes are TRBV7-2 and TRBJ2-7, with TRBD2 identical over 8 bases. This CDR3 contains 14 residues. The germline V gene has CDR1 SGHTA and CDR2 FQGNSA. V lost 7 bases and J lost 5; bases outside the gene matches: 10.

The rearrangement links TRBV6-5 to TRBJ2-1, with 8 bases fitting TRBD2. The CDR3 spans 16 residues. Germline lookup yields CDR1 MNHEY and CDR2 SVGAGI. Unmatched junction bases numbered 10, after V lost 0 bases and J lost 9 bases. The CDR3 loop reads CASSYSGTRSLGEQFF. CDR3 DNA sequence: TGTGCCAGCAGTTACTCCGGGACTAGGTCACTGGGTGAGCAGTTCTTC.

The chain is built from TRBV6-5 and TRBJ1-3; D may be TRBD1 (5 bases). The germline V gene encodes CDR1 MNHEY and CDR2 SVGAGI. Trimming cost V 7 bases and J 0 bases, with 13 bases left between them. The CDR3 is 15 amino acids. CDR3: CASKNGAGSGNTIYF. Written as DNA, the CDR3 is TGTGCCAGCAAAAATGGGGCAGGCTCTGGAAACACCATATATTTT.